This T cell receptor beta chain was recovered during a study of blood T cell repertoires in COVID-19. The wider study: Specimens from acute and convalescent COVID-19 originated in the United States, Italy and Spain.

The assay was immunoSEQ multiplex PCR, and TCRdb's table has in-frame clones only and misses some. This table holds more than 400,000 clones, 87% found once. Recovery meant two consecutive negative NP/OP PCR tests, professional clearance, or resolved symptoms. The CDR3 runs 13 residues. The germline V gene has CDR1 GTSNPN and CDR2 SVGIG (reference sequence). V lost 5 bases to trimming and J lost 1 base; unmatched junction nucleotides: 1. The chain uses TRBV30 and TRBJ2-2; 7 bases are shared with TRBD1. The TCR comes from a woman between 18 and 29 years old who had recovered from COVID-19. Sequenced input: PBMCs or T cells enriched from blood (not recorded which). Here the CDR3 reads CAWAGGNTGELFF. CDR3 sequence (DNA): TGTGCCTGGGCAGGGGGGAACACCGGGGAGCTGTTTTTT.